The source of this TCR beta chain is a study of CXCR3-negative and CXCR3-positive naive CD8 T cells. CDR3 length: 14 amino acids. In germline, CDR1 is SQVTM, CDR2 ANQGSEA. Preparation of TRB cDNA libraries relied on 5' RACE carrying UMI labels. TCRdb reanalyzed the 5' RACE reads and collapses them to one entry per CDR3 protein, without DNA. This table holds 70,000 to 100,000 distinct CDR3 sequences. The receptor was isolated from a human donor in good health. Some clones in this sample may be carry-over from other donors' samples. V gene TRBV29-1 combines with J gene TRBJ2-2; the TCRdb D gene call, TRBD1, has no DNA to confirm it. Sequencing was done on a sample of naive CXCR3- CD8+ T cells from blood. The sample's subset: CD45RO-CCR7+CD27+CD95- naive CD8+ T cells lacking CXCR3 (TNR3-). The CDR3 region is CSVESDRVTGELFF.